These 9 T cell receptor beta chains were all obtained from the same sample, sequenced in a study of neurological immune-mediated disorders. One entry per CDR3 protein results from TCRdb running MiXCR on the 5' RACE reads. This table holds tens of thousands of distinct CDR3 sequences, 3.6% found once. The sequenced sample was PBMCs. The receptors were sampled from a man aged 25-45 years with multiple sclerosis.

On this clonotype itself: A much larger clone lies one base from this, so it may be a read error. CDR3: CASSLYPNQETQYF. Written as DNA, the CDR3 is TGCGCCAGCAGCTTGTACCCAAACCAAGAGACCCAGTACTTC. The chain couples TRBV5-1 to TRBJ2-5; D uncertain. The germline V and J ends were trimmed by 1 base and 0 bases, with 7 bases remaining between them. The CDR3 extends over 14 amino acids. The V gene's germline CDR1 is SGHRS and CDR2 YFSETQ.

The chain employs TRBV5-6 and TRBJ2-2, with no clear D. This CDR3 is built from 11 residues. Germline CDR1 and CDR2: SGHDT and YYEEEE. Trimming took 4 bases from V and 9 from J, leaving 7 bases between them. DNA for the CDR3: TGTGCCAGCAGCACCAGGAGGGAGCTGTTTTTT. Its protein product is CASSTRRELFF.

This clonotype was picked up many times. Here the CDR3 reads CATSRDTGNTEAFF. The DNA of the CDR3 is TGTGCCACCAGCAGAGATACAGGGAACACTGAAGCTTTCTTT. The chain combines TRBV15 with TRBJ1-1, with D perhaps matching TRBD1 (5 bases). The CDR3 covers 14 residues. Germline values: CDR1 LNHNV, CDR2 YYDKDF (reference sequence). Trimming stripped 0 bases from V and 1 base from J, with 6 bases between.

This clonotype showed up many times. The rearrangement joins TRBV27 to TRBJ2-7; TRBD2 matches 7 bases. The CDR3 totals 14 residues. Per germline, CDR1 MNHEY and CDR2 SMNVEV (reference sequence). Trimming cost V 6 bases and J 1 base; bases outside gene matches: 6. The CDR3 loop reads CASRSKRGSYEQYF. The CDR3 DNA reads as TGTGCCAGCAGATCCAAGCGGGGTTCCTACGAGCAGTACTTC.

This clonotype was observed at least ten times. The chain employs TRBV4-2 and TRBJ2-5, with TRBD2 matching over 11 bases. The CDR3 has 14 amino acids. V shed 4 bases and J 5 bases; nucleotides not matched to a gene: 3. The germline gives CDR1 LGHNA, CDR2 YNFKEQ. The CDR3 DNA sequence: TGTGCCAGCAGCCGAGCTAGCGGGGGGGAGACCCAGTACTTC. Protein: CASSRASGGETQYF.

This clonotype was seen repeatedly, ten times or more. The rearrangement uses TRBV3-1 and TRBJ2-7; 7 nucleotides line up with TRBD2. The CDR3 loop spans 14 amino acids. The trim removed 4 bases at V and 3 bases at J, leaving 6 bases unmatched. The germline V gene has CDR1 LGHDT and CDR2 YNNKEL (reference sequence). The DNA of the CDR3 is TGTGCCAGCAGCCGGGGGGAGGGCCTCTACGAGCAGTACTTC. The encoded protein is CASSRGEGLYEQYF.

This clonotype was picked up a small number of times. A much larger clone lies a single base off, so this may be a read error. The CDR3 ends on some other residue instead of the conserved phenylalanine or tryptophan, so this is likely a read error. The V call is TRBV15, the J call TRBJ1-2; perhaps TRBD1 as D (6 bases). Trimming pared 5 bases from V and 5 bases from J, leaving 9 bases between. The CDR3 runs to 12 residues. The germline V gene encodes CDR1 LNHNV and CDR2 YYDKDF (reference sequence). The CDR3 spells CATSAQGYGYTC. DNA of the CDR3: TGTGCCACCAGCGCTCAGGGGTATGGCTACACCTGC.

This clonotype was observed many times. The chain links TRBV12-3 or TRBV12-4 to TRBJ2-5; 11 bases match TRBD1. V shed 6 bases and J 4 bases; nucleotides not matched to a gene: 1. The CDR3 length is 13 residues. The CDR3 is CASRGQGGETQYF. The CDR3 nucleotides read TGTGCCAGCAGGGGACAGGGGGGAGAGACCCAGTACTTC.

This clonotype was counted at least ten times. The chain couples TRBV2 to TRBJ2-2, with 8 bases identical to TRBD1. Trimming took 3 bases from V and 8 from J; bases not matched to a gene: 5. Germline values: CDR1 SNHLY, CDR2 FYNNEI. This CDR3 spans 14 amino acids. The CDR3 loop is CASSEQGARGELFF. The DNA of the CDR3 is TGTGCCAGCAGTGAGCAGGGGGCGCGTGGGGAGCTGTTTTTT. Full variable domain (missing parts from reference TRBV2 and TRBJ2-2): EPEVTQTPSHQVTQMGQEVILRCVPISNHLYFYWYRQILGQKVEFLVSFYNNEISEKSEIFDDQFSVERPDGSNFTLKIRSTKLEDSAMYFCASSEQGARGELFFGEGSRLTVL.